This T cell receptor (beta chain) came from a study of blood T cells in healthy people across ages. V dropped 5 bases and J dropped 8 bases, with 18 bases sitting between them. This CDR3 contains 14 residues. The second PCR ran about 6 to 11 cycles with a sample-barcoded 5' primer and J-beta primers. TCRdb passed the 5' RACE reads through MiXCR, listing each CDR3 protein once. Altogether some 1,500,000 distinct CDR3 sequences are present, under 55% being singletons, with the ten largest covering around 4%. Sequencing used blood. The sequence was collected from a woman between 18 and 29 years old in good health. The chain combines TRBV12-3 or TRBV12-4 with TRBJ1-2; TRBD1 might be the D (6 bases). CDR3: CASSVGPQGRGYTF. The CDR3 region has the DNA TGTGCCAGCAGTGTCGGCCCTCAGGGGAGGGGCTACACCTTC.